These 21 T cell receptor beta chains originate from one sample sequenced in a study of PD-L1 blockade in urothelial cancer. Profiling relied on immunoSEQ multiplex PCR, and the TCRdb table lists in-frame clones only, not all of them. The sample consists of 25,000 to 35,000 clones, approximately 81% of them appearing once. Specified time point: peripheral blood 6 weeks after treatment start. Sequenced material: PBMCs, taken around atezolizumab (anti-PD-L1) treatment. These receptors all stem from a man in his 70s with urothelial cancer.

The chain has TRBV11-2 and TRBJ1-2; tentative D call: TRBD1 (6 bases). CDR1 and CDR2 (germline): SGHAT, FQNNGV. With 4 bases removed from V and 3 bases from J, the gap between germline ends came to 21 bases. The CDR3 sequence is 17 residues long. The CDR3 coding sequence is TGTGCCAGCAGCTCGGTTATGCGGGGGCGCAAGCACTATGGCTACACCTTC. It translates to CASSSVMRGRKHYGYTF. The whole variable domain, filled in from reference TRBV11-2 and TRBJ1-2, reads EAGVAQSPRYKIIEKRQSVAFWCNPISGHATLYWYQQILGQGPKLLIQFQNNGVVDDSQLPKDRFSAERLKGVDSTLKIQPAKLEDSAVYLCASSSVMRGRKHYGYTFGSGTRLTVV.

J is TRBJ2-7 and V is TRBV28; TRBD2 matches at 10 bases. Germline CDR1 is MDHEN and CDR2 is SYDVKM. This CDR3 is built from 16 residues. V shed 0 bases, J shed 0 bases, and the junction held 2 bases outside the gene matches. Written as DNA, the CDR3 is TGTGCCAGCAGTTTATGGGCTAGCGGGAGCTCCTACGAGCAGTACTTC. Its translation is CASSLWASGSSYEQYF.

The V and J genes are TRBV27 and TRBJ2-7; 8 positions match TRBD1. The CDR3 totals 14 residues. The trim removed 5 bases at V and 5 bases at J, leaving 8 bases unmatched. CDR1 is MNHEY, CDR2 SMNVEV, per germline (reference sequence). The CDR3 DNA reads TGTGCCAGCAGTCCACAGGACAGGGACCACGAGCAGTACTTC. This gives the protein CASSPQDRDHEQYF.

Judged by abundance, this clone is medium-sized (0.01 to 0.1%). V usage is TRBV10-3 and J usage is TRBJ1-1; tentative D call: TRBD1 (6 bases). This CDR3 is built from 14 residues. The V end lost 8 bases, the J end lost 1 base, and 14 bases lay between the germline ends. CDR1 is ENHRY and CDR2 is SYGVKD in the germline V gene. The CDR3 protein is CAISGGAGNTEAFF. DNA of the CDR3: TGTGCCATCTCGGGGGGGGCGGGGAACACTGAAGCTTTCTTT.

The chain has TRBV28 and TRBJ1-2; D is uncertain. Germline loops: CDR1 MDHEN, CDR2 SYDVKM. This CDR3 contains 12 residues. V was pared by 4 bases and J by 8 bases, with 11 bases between. CDR3 sequence (DNA): TGTGCCAGCAGTTCTCGGGTTTTCGGCTACACCTTC. Translated: CASSSRVFGYTF.

The J gene is TRBJ2-7, the V gene TRBV19; D remains ambiguous. In germline, CDR1 is LNHDA, CDR2 SQIVND (reference sequence). This CDR3 region has 14 residues. Between the trimmed V and J ends, which lost 4 bases and 2 bases, there was a span of 12 bases. CDR3 region: CASSNRVPPYEQYF. CDR3 coding DNA: TGTGCCAGTAGTAACCGGGTCCCCCCCTACGAGCAGTACTTC. The whole variable domain, remainder taken from reference TRBV19 and TRBJ2-7, is DGGITQSPKYLFRKEGQNVTLSCEQNLNHDAMYWYRQDPGQGLRLIYYSQIVNDFQKGDIAEGYSVSREKKESFPLTVTSAQKNPTAFYLCASSNRVPPYEQYFGPGTRLTVT.

The rearrangement joins TRBV11-2 to TRBJ2-7; D is possibly TRBD1 (5 bases). The CDR3 spans 14 residues. Per germline, CDR1 SGHAT and CDR2 FQNNGV. With 4 bases removed from V and 2 bases from J, the gap between germline ends came to 12 bases. CDR3 sequence (DNA): TGTGCCAGCAGCTACAGGTCACCGCCCTACGAGCAGTACTTC. Its translation: CASSYRSPPYEQYF.

The rearrangement joins TRBV11-3 to TRBJ2-7; the D gene is possibly TRBD1 (7 bases). Germline V lookup: CDR1 SGHNT, CDR2 YENEEA. The germline V and J ends were trimmed by 5 bases and 1 base, with 12 bases remaining between them. The CDR3 totals 14 residues. The CDR3 loop is CASSQGGLSYEQYF. The DNA of the CDR3 is TGTGCCAGCAGCCAGGGGGGACTTTCCTACGAGCAGTACTTC.

J is TRBJ2-4 and V is TRBV20-1; tentatively, D is TRBD2 (6 bases). Germline CDR1 and CDR2: DFQATT and SNEGSKA (reference sequence). The CDR3 loop spans 11 amino acids. V was shortened by 5 bases and J by 6 bases, with 8 bases between the two germline ends. The CDR3 DNA is TGCAGTGCTCAGGGAGGAAACATTCAGTACTTC. Amino acid sequence: CSAQGGNIQYF.

This chain joins TRBV5-4 and TRBJ1-1; unclear D gene. Germline lookup yields CDR1 SGHNT and CDR2 YYREEE (reference sequence). V shed 4 bases and J shed 0 bases, with 10 bases lying between them. The CDR3 runs 14 residues. DNA for the CDR3: TGTGCCAGCAGCCTACTCGGGGTGAACACTGAAGCTTTCTTT. This codes for CASSLLGVNTEAFF.

This clone has more than one count but fewer than ten. For the CDR3, the DNA is TGTGCCAGCACAATGTTGGCGGGGGCTGACTATGGCTACACCTTC. As protein: CASTMLAGADYGYTF. The V gene is TRBV6-1, the J gene TRBJ1-2, with D possibly being TRBD1 (6 bases). Germline values: CDR1 MNHNS, CDR2 SASEGT. CDR3 size: 15 residues. Trimming took off 7 bases at V and 3 bases at J, with 18 bases between the two ends.

The chain recombines TRBV11-2 with TRBJ2-7; the match to TRBD2 covers 11 bases. CDR3 length equals 14 residues. J was trimmed by 3 bases and V by 5 bases; bases with no gene match: 3. Per germline, CDR1 SGHAT and CDR2 FQNNGV. This CDR3 reads CASSKTSGVYEQYF. Here the CDR3 DNA reads TGTGCCAGCAGCAAGACTAGCGGGGTCTACGAGCAGTACTTC.

CDR3 nucleotides: TGTGCCAGCAGCTTAACGGAACTGACAGGGGTTGGCTACACCTTC. As protein: CASSLTELTGVGYTF. The gene calls are TRBV7-2 and TRBJ1-2, with TRBD1 identical over 8 bases. The V gene's germline CDR1 is SGHTA and CDR2 FQGNSA. After removal of 2 bases from V and 7 bases from J, the junction contained 9 bases not matched to a gene. CDR3 length equals 15 residues.

This rearrangement joins TRBV18 to TRBJ2-7, with D hard to call. V lost 0 bases and J 3 bases, leaving 6 bases between the germline ends. Germline CDR1 reads KGHSH; CDR2 reads LQKENI. This CDR3 comprises 13 residues. The CDR3 bases are TGTGCCAGCTCACCACCGGCAGTCTACGAGCAGTACTTC. Protein product: CASSPPAVYEQYF. Using reference TRBV18 and TRBJ2-7 for the parts outside the CDR3, the full variable domain is NAGVMQNPRHLVRRRGQEARLRCSPMKGHSHVYWYRQLPEEGLKFMVYLQKENIIDESGMPKERFSAEFPKEGPSILRIQQVVRGDSAAYFCASSPPAVYEQYFGPGTRLTVT.

The CDR3 coding sequence is TGTGCCAGCAGCAACACAGGGGTCCCTGAAAAACTGTTTTTT. Its translation is CASSNTGVPEKLFF. The chain links TRBV7-9 to TRBJ1-4; 7 positions agree with TRBD1. In germline, CDR1 is SEHNR, CDR2 FQNEAQ (reference sequence). The CDR3 is made up of 14 amino acids. V lost 5 bases, J lost 7 bases, and 7 bases stayed unmatched.

This clone was recorded once. This rearrangement joins TRBV4-1 to TRBJ2-1, with D possibly TRBD2 on 6 matching bases. This CDR3 spans 15 amino acids. The V end lost 4 bases, the J end lost 0 bases, and 10 bases lay between the germline ends. Looked up from germline, CDR1 is MGHRA and CDR2 is YSYEKL. CDR3 amino acids: CASSRGLTSYNEQFF. As DNA, the CDR3 is TGCGCCAGCAGCCGGGGACTCACCTCCTACAATGAGCAGTTCTTC.

CDR3 DNA sequence: TGTGCCAGCAGGGACCTTTGGGACAGATCCTACGAGCAGTACTTC. It encodes CASRDLWDRSYEQYF. The rearrangement joins TRBV6-1 to TRBJ2-7; 7 nucleotides agree with TRBD1. Per the germline V gene, CDR1 is MNHNS and CDR2 is SASEGT. This CDR3 comprises 15 residues. V lost 6 bases and J lost 1; bases outside the gene matches: 9.

The chain uses TRBV11-3 and TRBJ2-3; D might be TRBD2 (6 bases). The CDR3 covers 16 residues. The germline V gene encodes CDR1 SGHNT and CDR2 YENEEA. V lost 1 base and J 0 bases, leaving 11 bases between the germline ends. This CDR3 is CASSLGSSASTDTQYF. As DNA, the CDR3 is TGTGCCAGCAGCTTAGGGTCTAGCGCCAGCACAGATACGCAGTATTTT.

The V and J genes are TRBV6-5 and TRBJ2-7, with D uncertain. Trimming took 2 bases from V and 4 from J, leaving 9 bases between them. The CDR3 has 13 amino acids. Germline lookup yields CDR1 MNHEY and CDR2 SVGAGI. The CDR3 sequence: CASSYNSQYEQYF. CDR3 in DNA: TGTGCCAGCAGTTACAACAGTCAGTACGAGCAGTACTTC.

This chain joins TRBV4-2 and TRBJ2-7; a possible D gene is TRBD1 (5 bases). From germline, CDR1 is LGHNA and CDR2 YNFKEQ. Trimming shortened V by 0 bases and J by 12 bases, and 18 bases separated the two germline ends. The CDR3 runs 14 residues. This chain's CDR3 is CASSQDRGSPRRYF. The CDR3 region has the DNA TGTGCCAGCAGCCAAGATAGGGGCAGCCCCCGACGGTACTTC.

The V gene is TRBV6-6, the J gene TRBJ2-5, with 12 bases fitting TRBD2. Germline V gene lookup returns CDR1 MNHNY and CDR2 SVGAGI (reference sequence). This CDR3 is 16 amino acids long. V was clipped by 3 bases and J by 5 bases; unmatched bases: 7. Written as DNA, the CDR3 is TGTGCCAGCAGTTATTCTAGCGGGGGGGCAAGGGAGACCCAGTACTTC. This sequence encodes CASSYSSGGARETQYF.